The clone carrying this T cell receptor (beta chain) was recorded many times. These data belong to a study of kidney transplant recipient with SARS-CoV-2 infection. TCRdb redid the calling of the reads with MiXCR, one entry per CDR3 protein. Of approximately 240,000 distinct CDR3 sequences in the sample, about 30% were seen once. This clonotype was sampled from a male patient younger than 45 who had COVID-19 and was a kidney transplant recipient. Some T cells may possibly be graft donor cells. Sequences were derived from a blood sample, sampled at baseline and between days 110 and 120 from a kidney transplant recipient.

CDR3 sequence reads: CASSGRAELGKTYGYTF. The CDR3 bases are TGTGCCAGCAGTGGACGGGCAGAACTGGGAAAGACCTATGGCTACACCTTC. The chain has TRBV25-1 and TRBJ1-2; no clear D. V was trimmed by 4 bases and J by 4 bases, leaving 22 bases between them. The CDR3 is made up of 17 amino acids. The germline V gene has CDR1 MGHDK and CDR2 SYGVNS.